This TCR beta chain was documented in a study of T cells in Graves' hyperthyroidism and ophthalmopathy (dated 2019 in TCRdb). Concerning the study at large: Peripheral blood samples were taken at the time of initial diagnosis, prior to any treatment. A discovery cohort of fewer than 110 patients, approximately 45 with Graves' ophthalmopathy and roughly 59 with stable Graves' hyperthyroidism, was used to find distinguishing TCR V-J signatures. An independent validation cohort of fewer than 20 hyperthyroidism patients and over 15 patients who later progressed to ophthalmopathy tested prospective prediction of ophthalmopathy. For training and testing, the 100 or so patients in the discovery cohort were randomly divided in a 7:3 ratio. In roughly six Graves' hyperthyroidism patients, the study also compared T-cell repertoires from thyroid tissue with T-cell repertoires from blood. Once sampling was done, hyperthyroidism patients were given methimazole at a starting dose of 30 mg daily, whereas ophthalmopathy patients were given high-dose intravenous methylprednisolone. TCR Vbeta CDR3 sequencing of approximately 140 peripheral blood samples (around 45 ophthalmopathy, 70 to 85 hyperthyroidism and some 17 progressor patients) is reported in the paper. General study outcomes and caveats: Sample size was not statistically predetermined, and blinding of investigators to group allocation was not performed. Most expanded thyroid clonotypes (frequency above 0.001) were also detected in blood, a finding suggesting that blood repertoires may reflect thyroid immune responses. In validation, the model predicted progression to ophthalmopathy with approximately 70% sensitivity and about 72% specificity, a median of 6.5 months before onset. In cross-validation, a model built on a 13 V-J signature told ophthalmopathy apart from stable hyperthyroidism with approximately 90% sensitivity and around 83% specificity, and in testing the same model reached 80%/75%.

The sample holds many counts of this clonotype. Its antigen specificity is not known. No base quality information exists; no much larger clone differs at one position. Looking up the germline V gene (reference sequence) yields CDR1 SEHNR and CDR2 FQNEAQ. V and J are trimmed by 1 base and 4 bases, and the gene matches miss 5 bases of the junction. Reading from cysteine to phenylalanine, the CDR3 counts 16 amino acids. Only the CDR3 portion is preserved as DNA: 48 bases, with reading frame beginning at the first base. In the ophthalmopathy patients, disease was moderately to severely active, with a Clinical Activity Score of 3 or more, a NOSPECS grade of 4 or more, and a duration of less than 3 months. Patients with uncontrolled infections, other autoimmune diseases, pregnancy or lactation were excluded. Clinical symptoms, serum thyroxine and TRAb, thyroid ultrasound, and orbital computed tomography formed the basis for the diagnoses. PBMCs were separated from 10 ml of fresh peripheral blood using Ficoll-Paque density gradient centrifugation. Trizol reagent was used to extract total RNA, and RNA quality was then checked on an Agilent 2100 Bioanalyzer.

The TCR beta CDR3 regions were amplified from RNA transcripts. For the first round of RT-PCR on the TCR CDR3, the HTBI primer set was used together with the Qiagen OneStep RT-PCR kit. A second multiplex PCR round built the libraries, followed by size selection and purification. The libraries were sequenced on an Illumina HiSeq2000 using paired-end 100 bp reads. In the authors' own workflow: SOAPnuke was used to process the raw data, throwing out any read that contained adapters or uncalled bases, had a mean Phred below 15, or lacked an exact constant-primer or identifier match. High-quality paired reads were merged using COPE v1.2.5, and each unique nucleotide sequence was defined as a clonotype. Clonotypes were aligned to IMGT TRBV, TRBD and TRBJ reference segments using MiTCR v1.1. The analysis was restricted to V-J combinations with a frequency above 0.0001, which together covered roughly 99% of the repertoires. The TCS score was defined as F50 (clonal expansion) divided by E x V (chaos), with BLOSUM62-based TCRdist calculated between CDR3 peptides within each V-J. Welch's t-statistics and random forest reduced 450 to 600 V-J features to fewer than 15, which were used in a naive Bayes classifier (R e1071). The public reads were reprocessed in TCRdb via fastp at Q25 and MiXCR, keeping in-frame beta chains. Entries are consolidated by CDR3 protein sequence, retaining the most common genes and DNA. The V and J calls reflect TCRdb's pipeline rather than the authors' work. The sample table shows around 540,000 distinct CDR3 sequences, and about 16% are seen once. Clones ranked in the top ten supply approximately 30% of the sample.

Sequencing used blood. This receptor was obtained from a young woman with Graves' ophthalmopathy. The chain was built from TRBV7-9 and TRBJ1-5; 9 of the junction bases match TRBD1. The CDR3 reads CASSLGTGEANQPQHF. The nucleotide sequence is TGTGCCAGCAGCTTAGGGACAGGGGAGGCGAATCAGCCCCAGCATTTT.